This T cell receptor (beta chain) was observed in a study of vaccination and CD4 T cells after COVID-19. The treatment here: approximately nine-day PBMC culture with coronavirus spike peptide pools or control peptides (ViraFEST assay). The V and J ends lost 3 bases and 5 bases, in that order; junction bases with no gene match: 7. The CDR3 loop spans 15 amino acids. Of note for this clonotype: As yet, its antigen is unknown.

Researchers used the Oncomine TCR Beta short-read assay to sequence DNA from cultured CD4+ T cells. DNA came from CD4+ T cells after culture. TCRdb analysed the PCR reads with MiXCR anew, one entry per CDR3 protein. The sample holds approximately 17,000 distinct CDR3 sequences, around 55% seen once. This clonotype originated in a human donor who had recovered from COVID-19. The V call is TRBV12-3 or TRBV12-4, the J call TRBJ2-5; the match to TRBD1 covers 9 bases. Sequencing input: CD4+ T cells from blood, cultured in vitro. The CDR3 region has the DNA TGTGCCAGCAGTTTCCACTACGGACAGGGGGAGACCCAGTACTTC. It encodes CASSFHYGQGETQYF.